This T cell receptor beta chain appears in the sequencing data of a study of technical replicates of blood from a few donors. The ends lost 1 base at V and 7 bases at J; junction bases unmatched: 7. The CDR3 is 16 residues long. The V gene's germline CDR1 is SGHAT and CDR2 FQNNGV. The table came from immunoSEQ multiplex PCR; TCRdb's copy has only in-frame clones and leaves some out. The table records 65,000 to 80,000 clones, about 93% of them present only once. This sequence joins TRBV11-2 and TRBJ2-1; TRBD1 agrees at 10 bases. Sequencing was performed on T cells isolated from PBMCs. The receptor's source is a human donor in good health. CDR3 coding DNA: TGTGCCAGCAGCTTAGCCGGGACAGGGGTAAGGAATGAGCAGTTCTTC. Translating it yields CASSLAGTGVRNEQFF.